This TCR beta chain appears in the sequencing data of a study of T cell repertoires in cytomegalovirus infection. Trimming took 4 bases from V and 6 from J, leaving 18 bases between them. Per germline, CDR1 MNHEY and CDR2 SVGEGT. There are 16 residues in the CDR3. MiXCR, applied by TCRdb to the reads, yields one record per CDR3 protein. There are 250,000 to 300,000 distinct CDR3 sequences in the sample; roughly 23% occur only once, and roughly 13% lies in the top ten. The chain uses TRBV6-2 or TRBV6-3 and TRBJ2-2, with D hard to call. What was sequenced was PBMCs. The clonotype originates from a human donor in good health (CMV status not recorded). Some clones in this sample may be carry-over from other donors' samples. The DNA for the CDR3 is TGTGCCAGCAGTTCGAGAACCCTTAGTAGCCCCGGGGAGCTGTTTTTT. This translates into CASSSRTLSSPGELFF.